This T cell receptor (beta chain) was sequenced for a study of T cells in Graves' hyperthyroidism and ophthalmopathy (dated by TCRdb to between 2018 and 2020). Regarding the study in general: Peripheral blood samples were taken at the time of initial diagnosis, prior to any treatment. TCR V-J signatures able to tell the groups apart were searched for in a discovery cohort of about a hundred patients, of whom 43 had Graves' ophthalmopathy and about 60 had stable Graves' hyperthyroidism. Whether ophthalmopathy could be predicted prospectively was tested in an independent validation cohort made up of about 20 hyperthyroidism patients plus 17 patients who later progressed to ophthalmopathy. The approximately 90 discovery patients were divided at random into training and test sets in a 7:3 ratio. Thyroid tissue and blood T-cell repertoires from about six Graves' hyperthyroidism patients were also compared in the study. Once sampling was done, hyperthyroidism patients were given methimazole at a starting dose of 30 mg daily, whereas ophthalmopathy patients were given high-dose intravenous methylprednisolone. According to the paper, TCR Vbeta CDR3 sequencing was carried out on approximately 140 peripheral blood samples, which came from fewer than 50 ophthalmopathy, under 80 hyperthyroidism and about 17 progressor patients.

The junction shows trimming of 3 bases on V and 5 bases on J, and the gene matches do not reach 6 bases of it. From cysteine to phenylalanine, the CDR3 is 14 amino acids long. The read is trimmed to its CDR3 DNA, 42 bases read in frame from base 1. CDR1 and CDR2, looked up from the germline V gene, are SGHAT and FQNNGV. TCR beta CDR3 regions were amplified from RNA transcripts. For the first round of RT-PCR on the TCR CDR3, the HTBI primer set was used together with the Qiagen OneStep RT-PCR kit. A second multiplex PCR round built the libraries, followed by size selection and purification. The libraries were sequenced on an Illumina HiSeq2000 using paired-end 100 bp reads. On the authors' methods: Raw data were processed with SOAPnuke, discarding reads with adapters, uncalled bases, mean Phred below 15, or no exact constant-primer or identifier match. COPE v1.2.5 was used to merge high-quality paired reads, and clonotypes were defined as unique nucleotide sequences. MiTCR v1.1 was used to align clonotypes to the IMGT TRBV, TRBD and TRBJ reference segments. The analysis was restricted to V-J combinations with a frequency above 0.0001, which together covered 99% to 99.2% of the repertoires. A TCS score was defined as the ratio of F50 (clonal expansion) to E x V (chaos), with BLOSUM62-based TCRdist applied between CDR3 peptides within each V-J. Welch's t-statistics and random forest reduced several hundred V-J features to fewer than 15, which were used in a naive Bayes classifier (R e1071). TCRdb cleaned the public reads at Q25 with fastp, built clones with MiXCR and kept in-frame beta chains. CDR3 protein sequences are deduplicated, and each keeps its most common genes and DNA. The V and J calls and clone size are TCRdb's, not the authors'. This sample holds 550,000 to 800,000 distinct CDR3 sequences; 16% were observed only once. Jointly, the top ten make up about 8.4% of the sample.

Broader findings and caveats from the paper: Most expanded thyroid clonotypes (frequency above 0.001) were also detected in blood, a finding suggesting that blood repertoires may reflect thyroid immune responses. Sample size was not statistically predetermined, and investigators were not blinded to group allocation. Ophthalmopathy was separated from stable hyperthyroidism by a 13 V-J signature model, with about 88% sensitivity and roughly 84% specificity obtained in cross-validation and 80%/75% obtained in testing. In validation, the model predicted progression to ophthalmopathy with around 71% sensitivity and less than 80% specificity, a median of 6.5 months before onset.

This clonotype came up many times. Its antigen is unknown. No per-base quality is available; no much larger clone lies one base away. A patient counted as having stable Graves' hyperthyroidism if no progression to ophthalmopathy occurred over 18 months of follow-up. Hyperthyroidism patients were aged 18 to 65 years and newly diagnosed, with disease duration of less than 2 months. Patients with uncontrolled infections, other autoimmune diseases, pregnancy or lactation were excluded. Diagnoses relied on clinical symptoms, serum thyroxine and TRAb, thyroid ultrasound and orbital computed tomography. PBMCs were isolated from around 10 ml of fresh peripheral blood by Ficoll-Paque density gradient centrifugation. Total RNA was extracted using Trizol reagent, and RNA quality was assessed on an Agilent 2100 Bioanalyzer.

Recombination joined TRBV11-2 with TRBJ1-2; 7 junctional bases match TRBD1. The sample was blood. The TCR was taken from a man aged 18 to 35 with Graves' hyperthyroidism. The CDR3 region: CASSFTGVGYGYTF. The DNA reads TGTGCCAGCAGCTTTACAGGGGTCGGATATGGCTACACCTTC.